Listed here are 11 T cell receptor beta chains from one sample, sequenced in a study of blood T cell repertoires in COVID-19. Sequenced by immunoSEQ multiplex PCR; TCRdb stores in-frame clones only, minus some. This sample has some 190,000 clones, with 88% found just once. Sequenced material: peripheral blood. These receptor sequences come from a man between 18 and 29 years old with active or convalescent COVID-19.

This clone is a singleton in its sample. The rearrangement joins TRBV9 to TRBJ2-3; D not certain. CDR3 size: 13 residues. V gave up 0 bases and J gave up 2 bases, with 4 bases separating them. Germline assignment: CDR1 SGDLS and CDR2 YYNGEE. As DNA, the CDR3 is TGTGCCAGCAGCGTAGTCTTCACAGATACGCAGTATTTT. Its protein product is CASSVVFTDTQYF. Together with reference TRBV9 and TRBJ2-3, the CDR3 gives the full variable domain: DSGVTQTPKHLITATGQRVTLRCSPRSGDLSVYWYQQSLDQGLQFLIQYYNGEERAKGNILERFSAQQFPDLHSELNLSSLELGDSALYFCASSVVFTDTQYFGPGTRLTVL.

The chain combines TRBV7-2 with TRBJ2-1, with 7 bases lining up with TRBD2. This CDR3 region has 16 residues. Germline lookup yields CDR1 SGHTA and CDR2 FQGNSA. Trimming cost V 0 bases and J 3 bases; bases outside gene matches: 5. The CDR3: CASSLALGEGYNEQFF. CDR3 sequence (DNA): TGTGCCAGCAGCTTAGCGCTGGGGGAGGGCTACAATGAGCAGTTCTTC.

This clone showed up just a few times. The chain employs TRBV19 and TRBJ2-5, with 12 bases aligning to TRBD2. There are 17 residues in the CDR3. V lost 4 bases, J lost 2 bases, and 8 bases stayed unmatched. The germline V gene encodes CDR1 LNHDA and CDR2 SQIVND (reference sequence). DNA for the CDR3: TGTGCCAGTAGTACCAGCGGGACTAGCGGGTATCAAGAGACCCAGTACTTC. This gives the protein CASSTSGTSGYQETQYF.

The V gene is TRBV3-1 (or the pseudogene TRBV3-2), the J gene TRBJ2-5; 7 nucleotides line up with TRBD2. CDR1 is LGHDT and CDR2 is YNNKEL in the germline V gene (reference sequence). There are 14 residues in the CDR3. V trimming: 3 bases; J trimming: 5 bases; junction bases outside the gene matches: 6. CDR3 sequence: CASSQAGEWETQYF. As DNA, the CDR3 is TGTGCCAGCAGCCAGGCGGGAGAGTGGGAGACCCAGTACTTC.

The CDR3 DNA is TGTGCCAGCAGTTACTCCCCCAGGGACTATTCCTCCTACGAGCAGTACTTC. Encoded protein: CASSYSPRDYSSYEQYF. The chain is built from TRBV6-2 or TRBV6-3 and TRBJ2-7; 7 bases fit TRBD2. V gave up 0 bases and J gave up 0 bases; unmatched junction bases: 8. Germline V CDR1 and CDR2: MNHEY, SVGEGT. The CDR3 sequence is 17 residues long.

The chain uses TRBV11-2 and TRBJ2-7; TRBD2 matches 7 bases. V trimming: 3 bases; J trimming: 3 bases; junction bases outside the gene matches: 8. Per the germline V gene, CDR1 is SGHAT and CDR2 is FQNNGV. The CDR3 has 15 residues. CDR3 in amino acids: CASSFEPGLYYEQYF. CDR3 DNA sequence: TGTGCCAGCAGCTTCGAACCGGGACTATACTACGAGCAGTACTTC.

The chain recombines TRBV28 with TRBJ2-1; 12 nucleotides match TRBD2. Trimming cost V 8 bases and J 9 bases; bases outside gene matches: 11. CDR3 length: 15 residues. Germline values: CDR1 MDHEN, CDR2 SYDVKM. Written as DNA, the CDR3 is TGTGCCAGCTGCGCTAGCGGGAGGGCCGGGGCTGAGCAGTTCTTC. It specifies CASCASGRAGAEQFF.

The genes are TRBV3-1 (or the pseudogene TRBV3-2) and TRBJ2-2, with D possibly matching TRBD2 (6 bases). This CDR3 has 21 amino acids. V was clipped by 0 bases and J by 1 base, with 24 bases between them. Germline-derived CDR1 and CDR2 are LGHDT and YNNKEL (reference sequence). The CDR3 DNA sequence: TGTGCCAGCAGCCAAGATTGGGACTGCCTTGAAAACGAAATGAACACCGGGGAGCTGTTTTTT. It translates to CASSQDWDCLENEMNTGELFF.

The V gene is TRBV5-6, the J gene TRBJ2-7; 8 nucleotides align to TRBD2. V lost 4 bases to trimming and J lost 5 bases; unmatched junction nucleotides: 8. The CDR3 is 14 residues long. Germline CDR1 SGHDT, CDR2 YYEEEE. CDR3 protein: CASSLPGGGNEQYF. CDR3 nucleotide sequence: TGTGCCAGCAGCCTCCCGGGGGGGGGCAACGAGCAGTACTTC.

The genes are TRBV28 and TRBJ2-3; 8 nucleotides line up with TRBD1. Per the germline V gene, CDR1 is MDHEN and CDR2 is SYDVKM. The CDR3 has 14 residues. V trimming: 9 bases; J trimming: 2 bases; junction bases outside the gene matches: 7. In nucleotides, the CDR3 is TGTGCCAGTAAAAGACAGGGGCTCACAGATACGCAGTATTTT. Amino acid sequence: CASKRQGLTDTQYF.

This chain connects TRBV2 to TRBJ2-1, with D possibly TRBD1 on 5 matching bases. CDR1 is SNHLY, CDR2 FYNNEI, per germline. This CDR3 comprises 16 residues. V shed 6 bases and J shed 4 bases, with 19 bases lying between them. The DNA of the CDR3 is TGTGCCAGCAGGGTCCAGGGAACCCTTCTTTACAATGAGCAGTTCTTC. As protein: CASRVQGTLLYNEQFF.